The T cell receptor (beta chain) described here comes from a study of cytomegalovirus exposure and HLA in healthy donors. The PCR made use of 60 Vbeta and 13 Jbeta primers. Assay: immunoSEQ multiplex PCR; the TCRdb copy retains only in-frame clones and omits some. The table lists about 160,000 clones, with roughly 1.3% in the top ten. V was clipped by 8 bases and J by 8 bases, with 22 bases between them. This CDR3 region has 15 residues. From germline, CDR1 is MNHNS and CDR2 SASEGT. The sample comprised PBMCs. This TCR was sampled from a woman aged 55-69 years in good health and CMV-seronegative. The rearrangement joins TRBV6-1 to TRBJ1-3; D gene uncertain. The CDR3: CASPNEGYLPDTIYF. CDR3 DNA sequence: TGTGCCAGCCCGAATGAGGGTTACCTGCCGGACACCATATATTTT.